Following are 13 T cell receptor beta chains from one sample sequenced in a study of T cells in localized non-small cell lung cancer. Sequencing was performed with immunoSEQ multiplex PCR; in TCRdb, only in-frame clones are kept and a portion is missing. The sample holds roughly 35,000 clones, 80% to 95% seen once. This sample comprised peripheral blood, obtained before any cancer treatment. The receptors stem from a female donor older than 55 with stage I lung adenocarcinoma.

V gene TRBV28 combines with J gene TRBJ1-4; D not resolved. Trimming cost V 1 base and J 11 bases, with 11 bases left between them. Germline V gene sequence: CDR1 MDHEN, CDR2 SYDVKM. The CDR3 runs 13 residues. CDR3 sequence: CASSLSGDRKLFF. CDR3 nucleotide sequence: TGTGCCAGCAGTTTATCGGGAGATCGGAAACTGTTTTTT.

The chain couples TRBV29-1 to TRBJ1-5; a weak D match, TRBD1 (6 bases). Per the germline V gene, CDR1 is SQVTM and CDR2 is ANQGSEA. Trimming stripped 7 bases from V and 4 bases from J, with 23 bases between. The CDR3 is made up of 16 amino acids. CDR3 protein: CSASAGGPGKNQPQHF. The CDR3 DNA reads TGCAGCGCATCTGCTGGGGGGCCAGGGAAGAATCAGCCCCAGCATTTT.

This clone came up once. CDR3: CASSDLTRSRPFF. The DNA for the CDR3 is TGCGCCAGCAGTGATTTGACCCGTTCTCGGCCGTTCTTC. The chain links TRBV10-1 to TRBJ2-1, with unresolved D. CDR1 WNHNN and CDR2 SYGVQD come from the germline V gene (reference sequence). The CDR3 has 13 amino acids. Trimming took off 3 bases at V and 15 bases at J, with 18 bases between the two ends.

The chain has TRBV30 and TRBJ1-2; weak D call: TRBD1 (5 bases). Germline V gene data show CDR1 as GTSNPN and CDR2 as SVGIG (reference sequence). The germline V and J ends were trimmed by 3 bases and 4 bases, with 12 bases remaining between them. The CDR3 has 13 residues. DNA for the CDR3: TGTGCCTGGAGGGCGCTGGGGGTCTATGGCTACACCTTC. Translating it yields CAWRALGVYGYTF.

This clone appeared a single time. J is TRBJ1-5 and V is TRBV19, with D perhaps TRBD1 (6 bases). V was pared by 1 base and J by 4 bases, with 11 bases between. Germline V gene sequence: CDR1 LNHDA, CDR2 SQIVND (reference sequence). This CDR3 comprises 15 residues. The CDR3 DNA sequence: TGTGCCAGTAGTATAGTACAGGGTGTGAATCAGCCCCAGCATTTT. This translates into CASSIVQGVNQPQHF.

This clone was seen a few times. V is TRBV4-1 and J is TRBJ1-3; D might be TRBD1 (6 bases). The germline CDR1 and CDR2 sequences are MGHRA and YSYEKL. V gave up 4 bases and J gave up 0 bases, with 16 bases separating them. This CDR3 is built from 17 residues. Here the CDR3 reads CASSRGGIVLSGNTIYF. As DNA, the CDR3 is TGCGCCAGCAGCCGAGGGGGGATCGTACTCTCTGGAAACACCATATATTTT.

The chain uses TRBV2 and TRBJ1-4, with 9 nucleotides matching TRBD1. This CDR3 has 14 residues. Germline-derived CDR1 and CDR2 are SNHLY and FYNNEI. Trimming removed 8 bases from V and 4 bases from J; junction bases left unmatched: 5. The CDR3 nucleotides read TGTGCCAGCGGGTGGACAGGGGTTAATGAAAAACTGTTTTTT. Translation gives CASGWTGVNEKLFF.

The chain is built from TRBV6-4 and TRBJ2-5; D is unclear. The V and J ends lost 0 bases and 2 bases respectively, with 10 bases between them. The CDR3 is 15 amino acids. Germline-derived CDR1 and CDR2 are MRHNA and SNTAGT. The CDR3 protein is CASSDSIRLQETQYF. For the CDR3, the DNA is TGTGCCAGCAGTGACTCGATCCGGTTACAAGAGACCCAGTACTTC.

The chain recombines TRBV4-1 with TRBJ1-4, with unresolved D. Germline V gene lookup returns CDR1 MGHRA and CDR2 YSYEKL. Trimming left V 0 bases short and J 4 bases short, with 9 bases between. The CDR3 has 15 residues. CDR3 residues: CASSQEDQINEKLFF. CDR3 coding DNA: TGCGCCAGCAGCCAAGAGGACCAGATTAATGAAAAACTGTTTTTT.

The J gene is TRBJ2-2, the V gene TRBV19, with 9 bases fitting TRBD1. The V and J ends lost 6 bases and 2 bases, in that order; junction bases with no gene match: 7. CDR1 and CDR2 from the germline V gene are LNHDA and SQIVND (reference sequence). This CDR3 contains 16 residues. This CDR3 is CASSLGQGKNTGELFF. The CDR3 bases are TGTGCCAGTAGCCTGGGACAGGGTAAAAACACCGGGGAGCTGTTTTTT.

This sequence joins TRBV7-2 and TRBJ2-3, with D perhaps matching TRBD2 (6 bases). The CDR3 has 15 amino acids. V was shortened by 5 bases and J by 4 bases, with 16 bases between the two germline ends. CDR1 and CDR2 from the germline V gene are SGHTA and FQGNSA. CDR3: CASSVSGLQADTQYF. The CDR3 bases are TGTGCCAGCAGCGTAAGCGGGTTGCAGGCAGATACGCAGTATTTT.

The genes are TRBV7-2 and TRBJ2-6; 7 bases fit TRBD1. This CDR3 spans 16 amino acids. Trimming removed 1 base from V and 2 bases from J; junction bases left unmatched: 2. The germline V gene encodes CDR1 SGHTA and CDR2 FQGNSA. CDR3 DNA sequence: TGTGCCAGCAGCTTAGGGGACAGTACTGGGGCCAACGTCCTGACTTTC. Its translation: CASSLGDSTGANVLTF.

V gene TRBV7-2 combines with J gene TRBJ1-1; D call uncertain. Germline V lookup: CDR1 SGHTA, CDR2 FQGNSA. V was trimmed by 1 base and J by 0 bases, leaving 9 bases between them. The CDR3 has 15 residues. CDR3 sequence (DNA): TGTGCCAGCAGCTTAGTCAACAGATTGAACACTGAAGCTTTCTTT. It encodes CASSLVNRLNTEAFF.